Following are 7 T cell receptor beta chains from one sample sequenced in a study of graft-versus-host responses after intestinal transplantation. Their antigen targets remain unknown. Repertoires were generated with immunoSEQ multiplex PCR, while TCRdb's copy carries only in-frame clones and drops some. Of 99,000 or so clones listed, roughly 87% are singletons. The sample here was unstimulated CD4+ T cells sorted from spleen or lymph node cells, taken before intestinal transplant. The origin of the receptors is a human donor who received an intestinal transplant.

The CDR3 nucleotides are TGTGCCAGCTCAAGACAGGGTAGTTCACCCCTCCACTTT. Its protein is CASSRQGSSPLHF. The chain recombines TRBV27 with TRBJ1-6, with TRBD1 matching over 7 bases. CDR1 and CDR2 (germline): MNHEY, SMNVEV (reference sequence). Losses at the gene ends were 8 bases for V and 9 bases for J; bases not matched to a gene: 7. The CDR3 covers 13 residues.

This chain links TRBV10-3 with TRBJ1-2, with a tentative D call TRBD1 (6 bases). V lost 3 bases to trimming and J lost 5 bases, with 16 bases between them. The CDR3 loop spans 15 amino acids. Germline loops: CDR1 ENHRY, CDR2 SYGVKD. CDR3 loop: CAISDQPGARYGYTF. Written as DNA, the CDR3 is TGTGCCATCAGTGACCAGCCGGGGGCTCGTTATGGCTACACCTTC.

Only one count was recorded for this clone. The J gene is TRBJ2-1, the V gene TRBV20-1, with D unclear. Germline CDR1 DFQATT, CDR2 SNEGSKA (reference sequence). Deletions cut 3 bases from V and 6 bases from J, with 6 bases between. This CDR3 spans 11 amino acids. DNA of the CDR3: TGCAGTGCTAGGCTGGGCAATGAGCAGTTCTTC. As protein: CSARLGNEQFF.

The chain carries TRBV10-3 and TRBJ2-1, with a possible D match to TRBD2 (6 bases). V was pared by 3 bases and J by 6 bases, with 24 bases between. The germline gives CDR1 ENHRY, CDR2 SYGVKD. The CDR3 is 18 amino acids. The CDR3 here is CAISERKTGTGRFNEQFF. CDR3 DNA: TGTGCCATCAGTGAACGAAAAACCGGGACCGGGAGATTCAATGAGCAGTTCTTC.

The chain has TRBV28 and TRBJ2-7; no definite D call. The CDR3 is 12 amino acids. Trimming took off 6 bases at V and 3 bases at J, with 9 bases between the two ends. Germline-derived CDR1 and CDR2 are MDHEN and SYDVKM. CDR3 sequence reads: CASSLDRYEQYF. Here the CDR3 DNA reads TGTGCCAGCAGCCTGGACCGCTACGAGCAGTACTTC.

The rearrangement joins TRBV2 to TRBJ2-5; D ambiguous. Germline V gene sequence: CDR1 SNHLY, CDR2 FYNNEI. The CDR3 is made up of 13 amino acids. The V end lost 2 bases, the J end lost 3 bases, and 7 bases lay between the germline ends. CDR3 sequence (DNA): TGTGCCAGCAGTGAAAGGGTCGAAGAGACCCAGTACTTC. It encodes CASSERVEETQYF. The full variable domain, rest sourced from reference TRBV2 and TRBJ2-5, is EPEVTQTPSHQVTQMGQEVILRCVPISNHLYFYWYRQILGQKVEFLVSFYNNEISEKSEIFDDQFSVERPDGSNFTLKIRSTKLEDSAMYFCASSERVEETQYFGPGTRLLVL.

This clone was recorded only once. V usage is TRBV11-2 and J usage is TRBJ2-5, with 14 positions matching TRBD2. J was trimmed by 2 bases and V by 3 bases; bases with no gene match: 2. CDR1 and CDR2 (germline): SGHAT, FQNNGV. The CDR3 runs to 16 residues. CDR3 nucleotides: TGTGCCAGCAGCTTTGGACTAGCGGGGGGTCAAGAGACCCAGTACTTC. It codes for CASSFGLAGGQETQYF.